The 3 T cell receptor beta chains given below trace back to one sample, sequenced in a study of T-cell reconstitution after alpha-beta-depleted transplantation in children listed by TCRdb under 2016. The library was prepared using PCR. The sequencer listed for this sample is Illumina HiSeq 2500. TCR library preparation used molecular barcoding, with unique molecular identifiers applied to normalize quantification of the TCRbeta repertoire. The raw public data were reprocessed by TCRdb itself: fastp quality trimming at Q25, MiXCR clonotype calling, in-frame beta chains only. Every distinct CDR3 protein forms one entry, paired with its most common genes and DNA. This sample is represented by around 270,000 distinct CDR3 sequences; 10% of them were singletons. The ten largest clones capture around 7.6% of the sample. The treatment or condition label on this specimen signifies: allogeneic hematopoietic cell transplantation with graft depleted of TCRalphabeta T cells and CD19 B cells.

Here the sequenced sample was PBMCs, taken before TCRalphabeta/CD19-depleted stem cell transplant. The source of these receptors is a boy in the first two years of life with acute myeloid leukemia, due to receive a stem cell transplant.

As regards this clonotype: It may be a read error: a sequence one base away is much more abundant. The chain carries TRBV20-1 and TRBJ2-1; unclear D gene. CDR1 DFQATT and CDR2 SNEGSKA come from the germline V gene (reference sequence). The CDR3 consists of 12 residues. CDR3 protein: CGASATPNEQFF. In nucleotides, the CDR3 is TGCGGTGCTTCAGCGACACCCAATGAGCAGTTCTTC.

This clonotype was counted only a few times. CDR3 nucleotides: TGTGCCAGCAGCTTAGCAGGACCGGACAGCTACGAGCAGTACTTC. This translates into CASSLAGPDSYEQYF. The chain is built from TRBV7-9 and TRBJ2-7; the D gene is possibly TRBD1 (6 bases). This CDR3 comprises 15 residues. Trimming shortened V by 0 bases and J by 3 bases, and 12 bases separated the two germline ends. Germline assignment: CDR1 SEHNR and CDR2 FQNEAQ (reference sequence).

This clonotype was seen a few times. The V call is TRBV28, the J call TRBJ2-1; 12 bases align to TRBD2. Trimming cost V 7 bases and J 4 bases; bases outside gene matches: 23. The germline V gene encodes CDR1 MDHEN and CDR2 SYDVKM. The CDR3 spans 21 residues. In DNA form, the CDR3 reads TGTGCCAGCATCCCTTTATTGGGGGGTCTAGCGGGGGGGGCCCAATACAATGAGCAGTTCTTC. It translates to CASIPLLGGLAGGAQYNEQFF.